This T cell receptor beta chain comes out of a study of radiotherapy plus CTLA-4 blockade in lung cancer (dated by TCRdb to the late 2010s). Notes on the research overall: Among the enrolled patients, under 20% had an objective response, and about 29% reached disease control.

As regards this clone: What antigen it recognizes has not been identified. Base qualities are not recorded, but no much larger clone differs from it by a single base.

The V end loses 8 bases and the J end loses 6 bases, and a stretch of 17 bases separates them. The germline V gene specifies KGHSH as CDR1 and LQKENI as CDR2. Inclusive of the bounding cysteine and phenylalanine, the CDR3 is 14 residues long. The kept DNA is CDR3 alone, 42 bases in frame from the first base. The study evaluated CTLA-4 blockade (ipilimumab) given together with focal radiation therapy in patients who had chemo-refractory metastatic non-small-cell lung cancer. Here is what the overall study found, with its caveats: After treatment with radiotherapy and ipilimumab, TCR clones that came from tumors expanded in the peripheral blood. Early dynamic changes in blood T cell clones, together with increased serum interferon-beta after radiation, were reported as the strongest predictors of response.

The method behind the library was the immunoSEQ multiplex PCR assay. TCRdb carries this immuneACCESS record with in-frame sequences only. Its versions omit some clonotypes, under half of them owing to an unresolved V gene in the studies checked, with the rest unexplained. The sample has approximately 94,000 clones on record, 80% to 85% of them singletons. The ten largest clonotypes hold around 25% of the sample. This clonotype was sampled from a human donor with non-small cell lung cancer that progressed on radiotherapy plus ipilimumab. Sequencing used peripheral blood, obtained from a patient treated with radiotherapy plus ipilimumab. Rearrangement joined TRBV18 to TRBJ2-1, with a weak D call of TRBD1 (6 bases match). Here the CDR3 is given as CASPGGQGPNEQFF. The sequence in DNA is TGTGCCAGCCCGGGTGGGCAGGGGCCCAATGAGCAGTTCTTC.